The clone carrying this TCR beta chain was counted a few times. The antigen is undetermined. This entry is derived from a study of radiation and T cells in renal cell carcinoma. Study background: Nephrectomy followed 15 Gy stereotactic body radiation by 4 weeks.

Time point described: blood 2 weeks post-SBRT. Treatment denoted: 15 Gy SBRT to primary tumor, nephrectomy 4 weeks later. Radiation-treated patients gave blood at baseline, week 2 and week 4. The assay was immunoSEQ multiplex PCR, and TCRdb's table has in-frame clones only and misses some. Seen here are more than 150,000 clones, approximately 86% observed once, and the top ten hold over 10%. Broader study findings: From baseline, blood top tumor clonotypes peaked at 2 weeks post-radiation.

CDR1 MNHEY and CDR2 SVGAGI come from the germline V gene. V lost 2 bases and J 1 base, leaving 8 bases between the germline ends. CDR3 length: 14 residues. The material sequenced was blood, taken from a patient whose treatment included radiotherapy and nephrectomy. This receptor was identified in a woman in her fifties or sixties with renal cell carcinoma. The V and J genes are TRBV6-5 and TRBJ1-1; no clear D gene. The CDR3: CASSYGGRNTEAFF. The CDR3 DNA reads TGTGCCAGCAGTTACGGCGGGAGGAACACTGAAGCTTTCTTT.